This TCR beta chain is drawn from a study of cytomegalovirus exposure and HLA in healthy donors. Looking at the study overall: Early release data held around 80 million unique TCRs from HLA-typed donors.

Findings of the study overall: Later on, an analysis showed TCR association rates differing by HLA locus, with DRB1 the most and HLA-C the fewest. The authors considered a cluster of highly shared sequence variants likely to be a sequencing artifact. The study recorded 164 TCR beta chains that were cytomegalovirus-associated.

PCR was performed using 60 Vbeta and 13 Jbeta primers. Measured with immunoSEQ multiplex PCR; TCRdb has only the in-frame clones, and not every one. The sample has roughly 190,000 clones, approximately 80% seen once. With regard to this clone: Its antigen is not identified.

CDR1 is MDHEN, CDR2 SYDVKM, per germline. This CDR3 comprises 13 residues. Deletions cut 11 bases from V and 2 bases from J, with 15 bases between. The chain uses TRBV28 and TRBJ1-2, with no clear D. The origin of this receptor is a female donor in good health and CMV-seronegative. The sample taken for sequencing was PBMCs. In nucleotides, the CDR3 is TGTGCCTCAACTTATCACGGGAACTATGGCTACACCTTC. Translated, it gives CASTYHGNYGYTF.